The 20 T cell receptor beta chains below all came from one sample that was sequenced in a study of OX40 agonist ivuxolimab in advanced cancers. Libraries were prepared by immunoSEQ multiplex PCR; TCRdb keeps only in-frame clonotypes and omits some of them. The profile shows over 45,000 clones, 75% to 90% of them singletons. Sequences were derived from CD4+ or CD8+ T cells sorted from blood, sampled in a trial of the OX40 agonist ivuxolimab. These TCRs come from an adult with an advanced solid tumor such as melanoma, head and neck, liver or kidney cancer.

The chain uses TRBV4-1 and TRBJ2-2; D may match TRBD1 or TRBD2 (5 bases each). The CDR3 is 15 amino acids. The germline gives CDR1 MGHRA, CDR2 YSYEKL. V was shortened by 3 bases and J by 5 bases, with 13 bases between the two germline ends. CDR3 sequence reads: CASSHLQGATGELFF. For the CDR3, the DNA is TGCGCCAGCAGCCATTTGCAGGGAGCGACCGGGGAGCTGTTTTTT.

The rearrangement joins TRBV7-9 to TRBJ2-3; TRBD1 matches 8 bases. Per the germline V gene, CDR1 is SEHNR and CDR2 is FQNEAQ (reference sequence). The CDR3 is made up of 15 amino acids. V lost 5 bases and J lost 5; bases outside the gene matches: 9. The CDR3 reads CASSTRTGRKDTQYF. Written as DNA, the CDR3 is TGTGCCAGCAGCACTCGGACAGGGCGGAAAGATACGCAGTATTTT.

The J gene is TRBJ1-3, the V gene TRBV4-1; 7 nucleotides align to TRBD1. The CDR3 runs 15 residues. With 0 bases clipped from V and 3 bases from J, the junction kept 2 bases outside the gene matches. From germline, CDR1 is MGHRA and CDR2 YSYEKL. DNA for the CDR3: TGCGCCAGCAGCCAAGACCCAGGGGGTGGAAACACCATATATTTT. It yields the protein CASSQDPGGGNTIYF.

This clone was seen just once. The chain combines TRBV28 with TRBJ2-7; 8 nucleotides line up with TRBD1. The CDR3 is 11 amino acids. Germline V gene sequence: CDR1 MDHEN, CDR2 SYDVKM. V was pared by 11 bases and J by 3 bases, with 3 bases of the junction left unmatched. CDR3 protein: CAAGGDYEQYF. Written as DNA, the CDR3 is TGTGCCGCAGGGGGCGACTACGAGCAGTACTTC.

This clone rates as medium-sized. This CDR3 reads CASSSIAGANLETQYF. CDR3 nucleotide sequence: TGTGCCAGCAGTTCGATAGCGGGAGCGAATCTCGAGACCCAGTACTTC. V gene TRBV28 combines with J gene TRBJ2-5; the match to TRBD2 covers 9 bases. The V and J ends lost 4 bases and 5 bases, in that order; junction bases with no gene match: 11. The germline V gene encodes CDR1 MDHEN and CDR2 SYDVKM. CDR3 length equals 16 residues. The complete variable domain, with remaining parts taken from reference TRBV28 and TRBJ2-5, reads DVKVTQSSRYLVKRTGEKVFLECVQDMDHENMFWYRQDPGLGLRLIYFSYDVKMKEKGDIPEGYSVSREKKERFSLILESASTNQTSMYLCASSSIAGANLETQYFGPGTRLLVL.

CDR3: CSVDGGTLFPYEQYF. The CDR3 DNA is TGCAGCGTTGACGGCGGGACCCTTTTCCCCTACGAGCAGTACTTC. The gene calls are TRBV29-1 and TRBJ2-7, with D possibly being TRBD2 (6 bases). CDR1 and CDR2 (germline): SQVTM, ANQGSEA. This CDR3 region has 15 residues. Trimming left V 3 bases short and J 2 bases short, with 17 bases between.

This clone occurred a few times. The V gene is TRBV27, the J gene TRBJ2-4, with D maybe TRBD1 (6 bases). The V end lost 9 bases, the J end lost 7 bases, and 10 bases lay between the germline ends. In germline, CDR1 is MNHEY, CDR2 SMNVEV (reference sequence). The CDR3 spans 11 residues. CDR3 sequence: CASSQGNIQYF. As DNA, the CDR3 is TGTGCCAGTTCCCAGGGGAACATTCAGTACTTC.

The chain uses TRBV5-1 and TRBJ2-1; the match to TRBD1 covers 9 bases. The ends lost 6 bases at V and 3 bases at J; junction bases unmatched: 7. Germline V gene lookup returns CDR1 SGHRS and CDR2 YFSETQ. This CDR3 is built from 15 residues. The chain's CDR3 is CASTSGTGIYNEQFF. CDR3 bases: TGCGCCAGCACCTCCGGGACAGGGATCTACAATGAGCAGTTCTTC.

In DNA, the CDR3 is TGTGCCACCAGCGGGGGAGCTGGGGCCAACGTCCTGACTTTC. It translates to CATSGGAGANVLTF. This chain connects TRBV15 to TRBJ2-6; possibly TRBD1 or TRBD2 for D (5 bases each). V was trimmed by 5 bases and J by 2 bases, leaving 7 bases between them. The CDR3 extends over 14 amino acids. Germline CDR1 is LNHNV and CDR2 is YYDKDF (reference sequence).

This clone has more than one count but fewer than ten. DNA of the CDR3: TGTGCCAGCAGTTCGGGTAGGGAGCAGTATTTT. Its protein product is CASSSGREQYF. This chain links TRBV6-1 with TRBJ2-3; the D is unclear. Trimming removed 5 bases at V and 11 bases at J, with 11 bases between. This CDR3 region has 11 residues. Germline V gene sequence: CDR1 MNHNS, CDR2 SASEGT.

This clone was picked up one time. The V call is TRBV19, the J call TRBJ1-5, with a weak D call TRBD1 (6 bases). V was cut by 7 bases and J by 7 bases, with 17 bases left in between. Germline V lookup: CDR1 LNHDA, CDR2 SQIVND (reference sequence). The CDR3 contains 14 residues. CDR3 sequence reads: CASTTTGMRQPQHF. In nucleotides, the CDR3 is TGTGCCAGTACCACTACAGGGATGAGACAGCCCCAGCATTTT. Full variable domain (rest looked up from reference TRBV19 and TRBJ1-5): DGGITQSPKYLFRKEGQNVTLSCEQNLNHDAMYWYRQDPGQGLRLIYYSQIVNDFQKGDIAEGYSVSREKKESFPLTVTSAQKNPTAFYLCASTTTGMRQPQHFGDGTRLSIL.

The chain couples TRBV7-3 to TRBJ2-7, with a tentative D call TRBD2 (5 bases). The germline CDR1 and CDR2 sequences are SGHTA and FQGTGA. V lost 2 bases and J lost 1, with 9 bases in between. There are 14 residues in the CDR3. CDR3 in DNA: TGTGCCAGCAGCTTAGGAGGAGCTTCCTACGAGCAGTACTTC. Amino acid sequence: CASSLGGASYEQYF.

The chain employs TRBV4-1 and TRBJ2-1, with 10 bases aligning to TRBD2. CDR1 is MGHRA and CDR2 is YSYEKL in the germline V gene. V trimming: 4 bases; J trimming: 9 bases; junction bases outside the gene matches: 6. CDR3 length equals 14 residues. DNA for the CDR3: TGCGCCAGCAGCCTCGGGACTAGCGTGATTGAGCAGTTCTTC. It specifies CASSLGTSVIEQFF.

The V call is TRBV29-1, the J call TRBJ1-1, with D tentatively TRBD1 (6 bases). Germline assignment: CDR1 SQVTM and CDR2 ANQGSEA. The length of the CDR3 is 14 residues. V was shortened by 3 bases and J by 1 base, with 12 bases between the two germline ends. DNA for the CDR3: TGCAGCGTTGAGGGAACACAGGGGAACACTGAAGCTTTCTTT. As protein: CSVEGTQGNTEAFF.

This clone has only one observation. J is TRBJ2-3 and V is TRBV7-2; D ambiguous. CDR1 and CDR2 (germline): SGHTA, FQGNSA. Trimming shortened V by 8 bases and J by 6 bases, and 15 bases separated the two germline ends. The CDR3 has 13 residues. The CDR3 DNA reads TGTGCCAGCCCCCTCGCAATGGGGGATACGCAGTATTTT. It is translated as CASPLAMGDTQYF.

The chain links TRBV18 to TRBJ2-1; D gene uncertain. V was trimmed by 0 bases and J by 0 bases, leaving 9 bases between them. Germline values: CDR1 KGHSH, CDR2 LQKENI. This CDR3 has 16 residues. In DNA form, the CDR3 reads TGTGCCAGCTCACCACCGGTCAGAAACTCCTACAATGAGCAGTTCTTC. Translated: CASSPPVRNSYNEQFF.

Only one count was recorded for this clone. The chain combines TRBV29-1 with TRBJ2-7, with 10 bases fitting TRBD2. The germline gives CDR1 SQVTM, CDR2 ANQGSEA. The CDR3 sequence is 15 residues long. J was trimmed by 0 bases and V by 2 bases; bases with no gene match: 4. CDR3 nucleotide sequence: TGCAGCGTTGAAAGAGCGGGGGGGCCCTCCTACGAGCAGTACTTC. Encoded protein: CSVERAGGPSYEQYF.

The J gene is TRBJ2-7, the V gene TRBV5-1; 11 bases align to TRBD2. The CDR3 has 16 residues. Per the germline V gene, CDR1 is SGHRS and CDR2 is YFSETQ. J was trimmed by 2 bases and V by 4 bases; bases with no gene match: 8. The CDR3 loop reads CASSSSSGGSPYEQYF. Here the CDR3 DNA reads TGCGCCAGCAGCAGTTCTAGCGGGGGGAGCCCCTACGAGCAGTACTTC.

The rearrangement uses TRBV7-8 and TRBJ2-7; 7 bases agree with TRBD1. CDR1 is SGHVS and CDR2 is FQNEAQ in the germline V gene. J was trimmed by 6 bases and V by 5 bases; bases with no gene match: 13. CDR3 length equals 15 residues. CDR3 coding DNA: TGTGCCAGCAGCCTCTCGGGGTCGACAGGGCGCGAGCAGTACTTC. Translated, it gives CASSLSGSTGREQYF.

For the CDR3, the DNA is TGTGCCAGCAGCCGTTACGGGGTTTCAACTAATGAAAAACTGTTTTTT. Amino acids: CASSRYGVSTNEKLFF. J is TRBJ1-4 and V is TRBV7-8; D call uncertain. CDR1 and CDR2 from the germline V gene are SGHVS and FQNEAQ. The CDR3 loop spans 16 amino acids. Trimming stripped 5 bases from V and 0 bases from J, with 13 bases between. The full variable domain, completed using reference TRBV7-8 and TRBJ1-4, is GAGVSQSPRYKVAKRGQDVALRCDPISGHVSLFWYQQALGQGPEFLTYFQNEAQLDKSGLPSDRFFAERPEGSVSTLKIQRTQQEDSAVYLCASSRYGVSTNEKLFFGSGTQLSVL.